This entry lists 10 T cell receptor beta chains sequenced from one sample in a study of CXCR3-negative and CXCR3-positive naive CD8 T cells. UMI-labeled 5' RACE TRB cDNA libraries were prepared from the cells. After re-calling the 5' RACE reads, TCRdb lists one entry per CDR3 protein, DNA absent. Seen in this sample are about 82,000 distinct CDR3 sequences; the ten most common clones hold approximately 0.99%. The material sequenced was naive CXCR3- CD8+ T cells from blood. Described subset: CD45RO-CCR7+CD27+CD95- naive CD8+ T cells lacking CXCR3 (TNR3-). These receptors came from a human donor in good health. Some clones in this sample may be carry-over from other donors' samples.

The CDR3: CASSFDEGRTEAFF. The chain combines TRBV5-1 with TRBJ1-1; TCRdb names TRBD1, which stays unverified in the absence of DNA. The germline CDR1 and CDR2 sequences are SGHRS and YFSETQ. The CDR3 length is 14 residues.

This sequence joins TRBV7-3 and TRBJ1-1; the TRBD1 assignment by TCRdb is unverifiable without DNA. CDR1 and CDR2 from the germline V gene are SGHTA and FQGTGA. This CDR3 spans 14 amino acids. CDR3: CASSSTGDSIEAFF.

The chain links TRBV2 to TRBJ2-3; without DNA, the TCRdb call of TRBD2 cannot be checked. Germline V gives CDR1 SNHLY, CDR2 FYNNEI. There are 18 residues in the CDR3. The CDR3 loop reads CASSHQGNLAGETDTQYF.

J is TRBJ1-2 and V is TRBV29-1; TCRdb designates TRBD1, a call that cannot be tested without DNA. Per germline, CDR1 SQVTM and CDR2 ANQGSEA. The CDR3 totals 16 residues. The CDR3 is CSVVPLSLGTNYGYTF.

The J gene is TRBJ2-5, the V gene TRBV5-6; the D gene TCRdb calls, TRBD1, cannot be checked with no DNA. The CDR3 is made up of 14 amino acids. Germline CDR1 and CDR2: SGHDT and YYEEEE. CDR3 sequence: CASSLAGGRETQYF.

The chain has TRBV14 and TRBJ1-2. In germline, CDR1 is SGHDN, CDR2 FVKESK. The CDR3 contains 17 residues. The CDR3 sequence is CASSQERNAGLWDGYTF.

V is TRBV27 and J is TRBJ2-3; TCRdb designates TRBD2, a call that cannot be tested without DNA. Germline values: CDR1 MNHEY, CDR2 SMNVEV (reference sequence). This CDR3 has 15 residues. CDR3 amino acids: CASSLAGGRPDTQYF.

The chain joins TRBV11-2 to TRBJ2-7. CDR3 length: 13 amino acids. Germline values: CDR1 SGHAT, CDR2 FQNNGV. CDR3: CASSLGATYEQYF.

Here the CDR3 reads CASSLFPGGYGYTF. The chain has TRBV12-3 or TRBV12-4 and TRBJ1-2; TCRdb indicates TRBD1, and absent DNA this call remains unverified. This CDR3 has 14 amino acids.

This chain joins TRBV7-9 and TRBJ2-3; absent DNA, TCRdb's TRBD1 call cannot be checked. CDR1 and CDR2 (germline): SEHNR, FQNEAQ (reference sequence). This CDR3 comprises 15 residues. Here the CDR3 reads CASSSRQGHTDTQYF.